This T cell receptor beta chain was profiled in a study of technical replicates of blood from several donors. Assay used: immunoSEQ multiplex PCR; TCRdb lists only in-frame clones, some missing. The sample shows around 62,000 clones, about 98% of them seen only once. Sequenced sample: T cells isolated from PBMCs. The receptor's source is a human donor in good health.

The chain's CDR3 is CATTRNTIYF. The CDR3, as DNA: TGTGCCACTACGAGAAACACCATATATTTT. This chain uses TRBV28 with TRBJ1-3; no clear D. The CDR3 has 10 amino acids. V was cut by 10 bases and J by 5 bases, with 6 bases left in between. CDR1 MDHEN and CDR2 SYDVKM come from the germline V gene.